This TCR beta chain was recovered during a study of shared clonotypes between healthy human individuals. With regard to this clone: Its antigen is still unknown.

The length of the CDR3 is 14 residues. Germline CDR1 and CDR2: SGDLS and YYNGEE. The V and J ends lost 4 bases and 7 bases respectively, with 15 bases between them. It was at deep level that the assay was run. Tens of thousands of T cell genomes (about 0.2 ug DNA) went into each sorted-subset replicate. Libraries were prepared by immunoSEQ multiplex PCR; TCRdb keeps only in-frame clonotypes and omits some of them. The repertoire includes 760,000 or so clones, about 96% of them detected once, and less than 0.3% sits in the top ten. Naive CD8 cells comprised CD45RO-negative, CCR7-positively selected cells, excluding terminally differentiated effector memory CD45RA+ cells. Notes on the study in general: Among donors, the sharing of clonotypes was expected to be influenced by sequencing depth. It was observed that approximately 5% of naive CD4 clonotypes were shared across several donors.

V usage is TRBV9 and J usage is TRBJ2-1; perhaps TRBD2 as D (5 bases). The source of this sequence is a man aged 30-40 years in good health. The sample comprised naive CD8+ T cells sorted from blood. The CDR3 loop is CASSTMDWANEQFF. The CDR3 nucleotides are TGTGCCAGCAGCACGATGGACTGGGCAAATGAGCAGTTCTTC.